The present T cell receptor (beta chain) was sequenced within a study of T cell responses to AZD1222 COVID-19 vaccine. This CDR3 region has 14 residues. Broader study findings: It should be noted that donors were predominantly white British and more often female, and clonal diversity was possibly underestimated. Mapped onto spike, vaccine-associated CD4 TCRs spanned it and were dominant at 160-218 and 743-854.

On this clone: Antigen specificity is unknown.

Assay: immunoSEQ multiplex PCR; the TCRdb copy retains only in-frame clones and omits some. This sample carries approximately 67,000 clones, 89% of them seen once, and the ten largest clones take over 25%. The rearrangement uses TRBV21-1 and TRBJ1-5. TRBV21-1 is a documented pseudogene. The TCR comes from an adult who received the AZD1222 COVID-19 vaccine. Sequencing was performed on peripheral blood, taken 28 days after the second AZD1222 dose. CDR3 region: CASTVLTGNQPQHF. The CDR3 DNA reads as TGTGCCAGCACAGTTCTGACGGGCAATCAGCCCCAGCATTTT.